This T cell receptor beta chain was captured in a study of shared clonotypes between healthy human individuals. CDR1 and CDR2 (germline): SGHTA, FQGNSA. V was cut by 3 bases and J by 5 bases, with 10 bases left in between. CDR3 length: 13 amino acids. Original data processing: ImmunoSEQ output held junction-only sequences without quality scores, so filtering differed. Sequencing was performed with immunoSEQ multiplex PCR; in TCRdb, only in-frame clones are kept and a portion is missing. V and J calls and clone size are those listed in that table; D and trimming were worked out from the DNA. The profile shows roughly 2.6 million clones, about 92% of them singletons.

The receptor was derived from a man in his late teens or twenties in good health. Input material: naive CD4+ T cells sorted from blood. Documented subset: CD45RA+ positively selected. The chain is built from TRBV7-2 and TRBJ2-5; TRBD1 might be the D (6 bases). For the CDR3, the DNA is TGTGCCAGCAGCTTGACAGGCCCGGAGACCCAGTACTTC. Amino acid sequence: CASSLTGPETQYF. Based on the CDR3 plus reference TRBV7-2 and TRBJ2-5, the full variable domain is GAGVSQSPSNKVTEKGKDVELRCDPISGHTALYWYRQSLGQGLEFLIYFQGNSAPDKSGLPSDRFSAERTGGSVSTLTIQRTQQEDSAVYLCASSLTGPETQYFGPGTRLLVL.